The present T cell receptor (beta chain) was sequenced within a study of Ad26.COV2.S vaccination and SARS-CoV-2 variants. The wider study: Donor allocation was to the COV1001 Ad26.COV2.S trial arm.

Described treatment: approximately 18 received Ad26.COV2.S at low or high dose, single or two shots; 5 received placebo; per-sample allocation not given. Each sample was drawn 63 days after the first injection (of vaccine or placebo). Wuhan-strain SARS-CoV-2 spike was expressed by the Ad26 vector that made up the vaccine. Germline-derived CDR1 and CDR2 are SGHAT and FQNNGV. V was pared by 6 bases and J by 0 bases, with 3 bases between. The CDR3 runs 12 residues. General observations from the study: Post-vaccination spike-specific CD8+ and CD4+ T cell responses reportedly had substantial breadth.

Clones were read by immunoSEQ multiplex PCR, and TCRdb kept only the in-frame ones, dropping some. The sample has about 410,000 clones, about 88% seen once. The table lists this clone with a count of one. As yet, its antigen is unknown. This may arise from a read error, as a much more abundant clone is one base away. This receptor was obtained from a person between 18 and 59 years old who received the Ad26.COV2.S COVID-19 vaccine or a placebo. The specimen comprised peripheral blood, sampled in a trial of Ad26.COV2.S vaccine versus placebo. V usage is TRBV11-2 and J usage is TRBJ1-3, with no clear D. CDR3 amino acids: CASSFSGNTIYF. CDR3 bases: TGTGCCAGCAGTTTCTCTGGAAACACCATATATTTT.